Below, 22 T cell receptor beta chains from the same sample are listed, as sequenced in a study of identical twins. TCRdb re-analysed the 5' RACE reads in MiXCR, keeping a single row per CDR3 protein. The sample records some 1,600,000 distinct CDR3 sequences, under 35% being singletons. Sequences were obtained from cord blood. The receptors originated from a newborn girl in good health.

Turning to this clonotype: Mismatch with germline at one junction end may stem from a read error. J is TRBJ1-2 and V is TRBV14; 12 nucleotides line up with TRBD1. CDR1 is SGHDN, CDR2 FVKESK, per germline. The CDR3 loop spans 16 amino acids. CDR3 region: CANSQGDRGLNYGYTF. The CDR3 region has the DNA TGTGCCAACAGCCAAGGGGACAGGGGGCTGAACTATGGCTACACCTTC.

The chain couples TRBV2 to TRBJ1-5; 7 positions agree with TRBD1. V lost 5 bases to trimming and J lost 1 base; unmatched junction nucleotides: 5. The CDR3 contains 15 residues. The germline CDR1 and CDR2 sequences are SNHLY and FYNNEI. The CDR3 loop reads CASSQTGLSNQPQHF. As DNA, the CDR3 is TGTGCCAGCAGTCAGACAGGGCTGAGCAATCAGCCCCAGCATTTT.

CDR3 in DNA: TGTGCCAGCAGTGAAGCGGGGTTAACAGATACGCAGTATTTT. It codes for CASSEAGLTDTQYF. V gene TRBV6-1 combines with J gene TRBJ2-3; D ambiguous. V was cut by 0 bases and J by 3 bases, with 7 bases left in between. The CDR3 is 14 amino acids. Germline-derived CDR1 and CDR2 are MNHNS and SASEGT.

DNA for the CDR3: TGTGCCAGCAGCTTAACTCCCATTCGGGACAAGAACTATGGCTACACCTTC. It is translated as CASSLTPIRDKNYGYTF. The chain recombines TRBV7-9 with TRBJ1-2; possibly TRBD1 for D (6 bases). The CDR3 contains 17 residues. V shed 2 bases and J shed 2 bases, with 18 bases lying between them. Germline V gives CDR1 SEHNR, CDR2 FQNEAQ (reference sequence).

V and J are TRBV27 and TRBJ2-5; 11 nucleotides match TRBD2. CDR3 length equals 17 residues. Trimming took 5 bases from V and 11 from J; bases not matched to a gene: 19. Germline V gene data show CDR1 as MNHEY and CDR2 as SMNVEV (reference sequence). In DNA form, the CDR3 reads TGTGCCAGCAGTCCCGGGGCTAGCGGGAGGATTTTGGATGAGCAGTACTTC. It translates to CASSPGASGRILDEQYF.

This clonotype was seen a few times. The chain uses TRBV7-2 and TRBJ1-1; maybe TRBD1 (5 bases). CDR1 is SGHTA, CDR2 FQGNSA, per germline. The CDR3 runs 13 residues. Trimming shortened V by 1 base and J by 3 bases, and 6 bases separated the two germline ends. Written as DNA, the CDR3 is TGTGCCAGCAGCTTAGACAGGCACACTGAAGCTTTCTTT. Protein: CASSLDRHTEAFF.

This clonotype was seen once. The gene calls are TRBV4-2 and TRBJ2-3; maybe TRBD2 (5 bases). V was pared by 0 bases and J by 0 bases, with 22 bases between. This CDR3 comprises 20 residues. CDR1 is LGHNA and CDR2 is YNFKEQ in the germline V gene. This chain's CDR3 is CASSQERTGWRITSTDTQYF. CDR3 bases: TGTGCCAGCAGCCAAGAGAGGACTGGCTGGAGGATTACTAGCACAGATACGCAGTATTTT.

The V and J genes are TRBV21-1 and TRBJ1-5. TRBV21-1 is flagged as a pseudogene. CDR3 length: 17 residues. The CDR3 loop is CASSKRVKWVSSQPQHF. In DNA form, the CDR3 reads TGTGCCAGCAGCAAAAGGGTGAAATGGGTTAGCAGTCAGCCCCAGCATTTT.

This clonotype occurred a few times. One end of the junction is discordant with germline, which a read error may explain. The rearrangement links TRBV5-1 to TRBJ1-4; no firm D call. The CDR3 covers 15 residues. Germline CDR1 and CDR2: SGHRS and YFSETQ. CDR3 loop: CASSLEGQANEKLFF. The CDR3 bases are TGTGCCAGCAGTTTAGAGGGTCAAGCGAATGAAAAACTGTTTTTT.

This chain links TRBV12-3 or TRBV12-4 with TRBJ1-2; the match to TRBD1 covers 9 bases. V dropped 4 bases and J dropped 1; count of bases not matched to a gene: 4. CDR3 length equals 15 residues. CDR3 nucleotides: TGTGCCAGCAGTTCTCGGGACAGGGTTAACTATGGCTACACCTTC. Amino acids: CASSSRDRVNYGYTF.

The chain has TRBV28 and TRBJ2-1; possibly TRBD1 for D (6 bases). Deletions cut 3 bases from V and 7 bases from J, with 13 bases between. The germline CDR1 and CDR2 sequences are MDHEN and SYDVKM. The CDR3 is 14 residues long. The CDR3 nucleotides read TGTGCCAGCAGTTTTGCAGGGGAGCCAAATGAGCAGTTCTTC. Translation: CASSFAGEPNEQFF.

The genes are TRBV20-1 and TRBJ2-3, with 13 bases aligning to TRBD2. Germline loops: CDR1 DFQATT, CDR2 SNEGSKA (reference sequence). CDR3 length: 17 amino acids. V dropped 2 bases and J dropped 4; count of bases not matched to a gene: 9. The CDR3 region has the DNA TGCAGTGCTAGAAAACCGGGACTAGCGGGAAGTGCAGATACGCAGTATTTT. This translates into CSARKPGLAGSADTQYF.

This clonotype was detected a few times. The chain combines TRBV6-1 with TRBJ2-2; no firm D call. The CDR3 has 14 amino acids. V lost 0 bases and J lost 4, with 6 bases in between. From germline, CDR1 is MNHNS and CDR2 SASEGT. The CDR3 spells CASSEALVTGELFF. For the CDR3, the DNA is TGTGCCAGCAGTGAAGCCCTTGTCACCGGGGAGCTGTTTTTT.

This sequence joins TRBV10-3 and TRBJ2-5, with TRBD2 as a possible D gene (6 bases). The J call may be mistaken, given a closer DNA end match to TRBJ2-7. Germline assignment: CDR1 ENHRY and CDR2 SYGVKD. The CDR3 totals 15 residues. CDR3 amino acids: CAIRFLARRPYEQYF. The CDR3 DNA is TGTGCCATCAGATTTCTAGCGAGAAGGCCCTACGAGCAGTACTTC.

Notes on this clonotype: This may come from a read error, since a much larger clone is one base off. The rearrangement joins TRBV6-2 or TRBV6-3 to TRBJ2-5; TRBD1 matches at 10 bases. The germline V gene encodes CDR1 MNHEY and CDR2 SVGEGT. V trimming: 10 bases; J trimming: 4 bases; junction bases outside the gene matches: 3. The CDR3 is 12 residues long. The CDR3: CATRDRGETQYF. CDR3 coding DNA: TGTGCCACCCGGGACAGGGGAGAGACCCAGTACTTC.

The DNA for the CDR3 is TGTGCCAGTAGTATGAGGACAGGGGTCTCCTACGAGCAGTACTTC. Protein sequence: CASSMRTGVSYEQYF. The rearrangement joins TRBV19 to TRBJ2-7, with 9 nucleotides matching TRBD1. Germline CDR1 is LNHDA and CDR2 is SQIVND (reference sequence). The CDR3 loop spans 15 amino acids. V shed 3 bases, J shed 0 bases, and the junction held 3 bases outside the gene matches.

The chain joins TRBV29-1 to TRBJ1-2; 8 bases are a match to TRBD1. Trimming cost V 3 bases and J 6 bases; bases outside gene matches: 3. The germline V gene encodes CDR1 SQVTM and CDR2 ANQGSEA. The CDR3 covers 12 residues. The CDR3, as DNA: TGCAGCGTTGACCCAGGGGGCAATGGCTACACCTTC. This sequence encodes CSVDPGGNGYTF. Variable domain in full (rest from reference TRBV29-1 and TRBJ1-2): SAVISQKPSRDICQRGTSLTIQCQVDSQVTMMFWYRQQPGQSLTLIATANQGSEATYESGFVIDKFPISRPNLTFSTLTVSNMSPEDSSIYLCSVDPGGNGYTFGSGTRLTVV.

V is TRBV12-3 or TRBV12-4 and J is TRBJ2-5; TRBD2 matches at 8 bases. Trimming at V came to 6 bases and at J to 11 bases, leaving 14 bases not matched to a gene. The CDR3 contains 14 residues. This CDR3 is CASSLSGIYNEQYF. CDR3 coding DNA: TGTGCCAGCAGCCTTAGCGGGATCTACAATGAGCAGTACTTC.

The rearrangement joins TRBV11-2 to TRBJ2-1; D gene unclear. The CDR3 spans 14 residues. Germline V lookup: CDR1 SGHAT, CDR2 FQNNGV. Trimming cost V 1 base and J 3 bases, with 7 bases left between them. The CDR3 loop reads CASSLGSYYNEQFF. The CDR3 DNA follows: TGTGCCAGCAGCTTAGGTTCCTACTACAATGAGCAGTTCTTC.

This clonotype was seen a few times. The chain couples TRBV5-1 to TRBJ1-6; D remains unclear. Germline loops: CDR1 SGHRS, CDR2 YFSETQ. The V gene lost 0 bases and the J gene lost 5 bases, with 6 bases spanning the gap. The CDR3 loop spans 14 amino acids. The CDR3 DNA is TGCGCCAGCAGCTTGGTCCTGGATAATTCACCCCTCCACTTT. This sequence encodes CASSLVLDNSPLHF.

This clonotype was counted between two and nine times. V is TRBV5-1 and J is TRBJ1-2; the match to TRBD1 covers 7 bases. Germline CDR1 is SGHRS and CDR2 is YFSETQ. The CDR3 length is 14 residues. The V segment lost 5 bases and the J segment 3 bases; nucleotides outside the gene matches: 7. The CDR3 spells CASRTGSRDYGYTF. The CDR3 bases are TGCGCCAGCAGGACAGGGAGCCGAGACTATGGCTACACCTTC. Full variable domain (outside the CDR3, taken from reference TRBV5-1 and TRBJ1-2): KAGVTQTPRYLIKTRGQQVTLSCSPISGHRSVSWYQQTPGQGLQFLFEYFSETQRNKGNFPGRFSGRQFSNSRSEMNVSTLELGDSALYLCASRTGSRDYGYTFGSGTRLTVV.

This chain uses TRBV5-1 with TRBJ1-2, with D uncertain. The germline V gene encodes CDR1 SGHRS and CDR2 YFSETQ. This CDR3 comprises 17 residues. Trimming removed 0 bases from V and 0 bases from J, with 15 bases in between. The CDR3 coding sequence is TGCGCCAGCAGCTTGGTATTGGCGGCGCAAGCTAACTATGGCTACACCTTC. Protein product: CASSLVLAAQANYGYTF.